These T cell receptor beta chains were read from a single sample in a study of cytomegalovirus exposure and HLA in healthy donors. Produced via immunoSEQ multiplex PCR; TCRdb's table is partial and in-frame only. The sample includes 200,000 to 300,000 clones, around 80% of them seen just once. Sequenced: PBMCs. The receptors shown here come from a woman in her thirties or forties in good health and CMV-seropositive. The CDR3 runs from the conserved cysteine through the conserved F or W. A D gene is named only where the DNA matches it firmly. Some rows have no size entry. The others give once, few or many, or a class for an expanded clone.

D: .; V: TRBV12-5; J: TRBJ2-2; size: .; DNA: TGTGCTAGTGGCGCCCCGGCGGCTAGAGATACCGGGGAGCTGTTTTTT; CDR3: CASGAPAARDTGELFF
D: .; V: TRBV2; J: TRBJ1-2; size: .; DNA: TGTGCCAGCAGTGAAATCGTCAGGGCTAACTATGGCTACACCTTC; CDR3: CASSEIVRANYGYTF
D: .; V: TRBV30; J: TRBJ1-1; size: once; DNA: TGTGCCTGGAGTGGAGGGTACACTGAAGCTTTCTTT; CDR3: CAWSGGYTEAFF
D: .; V: TRBV9; J: TRBJ2-7; size: .; DNA: TGTGCCAGCAGCCCAGCGGGTCGACGCGAGCAGTACTTC; CDR3: CASSPAGRREQYF
D: .; V: TRBV7-3; J: TRBJ1-2; size: once; DNA: TGTGCCAGCAGCCAAGCAACTAACTATGGCTACACCTTC; CDR3: CASSQATNYGYTF
D: TRBD1; V: TRBV10-1; J: TRBJ2-7; size: once; DNA: TGCGCCAGCAGTGTGGACAGGGACAGCGACGAGCAGTACTTC; CDR3: CASSVDRDSDEQYF
D: TRBD1; V: TRBV6-5; J: TRBJ1-2; size: .; DNA: TGTGCCAGCAGCCAGACAGGGGTCTATGGCTACACCTTC; CDR3: CASSQTGVYGYTF
D: TRBD2; V: TRBV4-1; J: TRBJ2-1; size: .; DNA: TGCGCCAGCAGCCAAGAAGGGACTAGCGGGAGGCCGAGCTCCTACAATGAGCAGTTCTTC; CDR3: CASSQEGTSGRPSSYNEQFF
D: TRBD1; V: TRBV18; J: TRBJ2-4; size: .; DNA: TGTGCCAGCTCCCCAGGACAGGGGAAAAACATTCAGTACTTC; CDR3: CASSPGQGKNIQYF
D: .; V: TRBV19; J: TRBJ1-5; size: .; DNA: TGTGCCAGTAGTCCCCGACTAGGGCCAAATCAGCCCCAGCATTTT; CDR3: CASSPRLGPNQPQHF
D: .; V: TRBV21-1; J: TRBJ2-5; size: .; DNA: TGTGCCAGCATTTCCGGGACAGGGGAACCAGAGACCCAGTACTTC; CDR3: CASISGTGEPETQYF
D: .; V: TRBV11-2; J: TRBJ2-2; size: .; DNA: TGTGCCAGCAGCTTAGTCGCGACAAGCACCGGGGAGCTGTTTTTT; CDR3: CASSLVATSTGELFF
D: TRBD2; V: TRBV6-1; J: TRBJ2-7; size: .; DNA: TGTGCCAGCAGTCCAAGGACTAGCGGGGGTCGCGAGCAGTACTTC; CDR3: CASSPRTSGGREQYF
D: TRBD2; V: TRBV5-6; J: TRBJ2-1; size: .; DNA: TGTGCCAGCAGCCCAACATGGACTAGCGGGGGTTACAATGAGCAGTTCTTC; CDR3: CASSPTWTSGGYNEQFF
D: TRBD1; V: TRBV5-1; J: TRBJ2-1; size: .; DNA: TGCGCCAGCAGCTTGGTGGGACAGGGAGGCAATGAGCAGTTCTTC; CDR3: CASSLVGQGGNEQFF
D: .; V: TRBV30; J: TRBJ2-7; size: .; DNA: TGTGCCTGGAGTGTAAATTATTACGAGCAGTACTTC; CDR3: CAWSVNYYEQYF
D: TRBD1; V: TRBV5-1; J: TRBJ2-6; size: .; DNA: TGCGCCAGCAGCTCCGGTTACGCAGGGGGCAGTGGGGCCAACGTCCTGACTTTC; CDR3: CASSSGYAGGSGANVLTF
D: TRBD2; V: TRBV5-1; J: TRBJ2-1; size: .; DNA: TGCGCCAGCAGCTTGGGACTAGCGTATGAGCAGTTCTTC; CDR3: CASSLGLAYEQFF
D: .; V: TRBV19; J: TRBJ1-5; size: few; DNA: TGTGCCAGTAGTATTGAATTGGTCCGGGACAATCAGCCCCAGCATTTT; CDR3: CASSIELVRDNQPQHF
D: TRBD2; V: TRBV19; J: TRBJ2-3; size: .; DNA: TGTGCCAGTAGTCACAGGAGCGGGGGCACAGATACGCAGTATTTT; CDR3: CASSHRSGGTDTQYF
D: .; V: TRBV11-3; J: TRBJ1-5; size: .; DNA: TGTGCCAGCAGCTTAGGCGGCACCAATCAGCCCCAGCATTTT; CDR3: CASSLGGTNQPQHF
D: TRBD1; V: TRBV6-5; J: TRBJ2-3; size: .; DNA: TGTGCCAGCAGGCCCGGACAGGCCACAGATACGCAGTATTTT; CDR3: CASRPGQATDTQYF
D: .; V: TRBV5-1; J: TRBJ1-1; size: .; DNA: TGCGCCAGCACCCTTGGAGGGGGAGGGACTGAAGCTTTCTTT; CDR3: CASTLGGGGTEAFF
D: .; V: TRBV5-1; J: TRBJ1-2; size: .; DNA: TGCGCCAGCAGCTTGGAACCAGGGAGGGGGTCGATTGCCTTC; CDR3: CASSLEPGRGSIAF
D: .; V: TRBV30; J: TRBJ1-6; size: .; DNA: TGTGCCCTCCGGGACAACCTAAATTCACCCCTCCACTTT; CDR3: CALRDNLNSPLHF
D: TRBD2; V: TRBV2; J: TRBJ2-1; size: .; DNA: TGTGCCAGCAGTGCCACCCTCGCGAGAGGAGGGCAACCGGGACTAGTTGTCAATGAGCAGTTCTTC; CDR3: CASSATLARGGQPGLVVNEQFF
D: .; V: TRBV29-1; J: TRBJ2-3; size: .; DNA: TGCAGCGTTGCTGCGGTCACAGATACGCAGTATTTT; CDR3: CSVAAVTDTQYF
D: .; V: TRBV7-9; J: TRBJ2-3; size: many; DNA: TGTGCCAGCAGCTTAGCGTATAGTAATACGCAGTATTTT; CDR3: CASSLAYSNTQYF
D: .; V: TRBV5-1; J: TRBJ2-3; size: .; DNA: TGCGCCAGCAGCCCTGAATGGGCGGGGTGGGAAGATACGCAGTATTTT; CDR3: CASSPEWAGWEDTQYF
D: .; V: TRBV2; J: TRBJ2-3; size: .; DNA: TGTGCCAGCAGTGAACGCCTCTTCGACACAGGTACGCAGTATTTT; CDR3: CASSERLFDTGTQYF
D: TRBD2; V: TRBV9; J: TRBJ2-7; size: .; DNA: TGTGCCAGCAGCCCGGGACTAGCGGGGGGGCAGTACGAGCAGTACTTC; CDR3: CASSPGLAGGQYEQYF
D: TRBD1; V: TRBV7-2; J: TRBJ2-3; size: .; DNA: TGTGCCAGCAGCTTAGCGCAGGGACAGGGGGCGACAGATACGCAGTATTTT; CDR3: CASSLAQGQGATDTQYF
D: TRBD1; V: TRBV6-1; J: TRBJ1-2; size: .; DNA: TGTGCCAGCAGTGAACAGACAGGGCTTTCGGGTGGCTACACCTTC; CDR3: CASSEQTGLSGGYTF
D: TRBD1; V: TRBV6-4; J: TRBJ2-2; size: .; DNA: TGTGCCAGCAGTGACTTCCCGGGACAGGGCATCGGGGAGCTGTTTTTT; CDR3: CASSDFPGQGIGELFF
D: .; V: TRBV19; J: TRBJ1-2; size: few; DNA: TGTGCCAGTAATTCCCTTCGGATTCCAGGACAAACCCATGGCTACACCTTC; CDR3: CASNSLRIPGQTHGYTF
D: .; V: TRBV6-5; J: TRBJ1-2; size: .; DNA: TGTGCCAGCAAAACAGGGAGCGTCTATGGCTACACCTTC; CDR3: CASKTGSVYGYTF
D: .; V: TRBV19; J: TRBJ1-1; size: .; DNA: TGTGCCAGTAGTTCCCCGGGGGACGCGACGCTTTCCACTGAAGCTTTCTTT; CDR3: CASSSPGDATLSTEAFF
D: .; V: TRBV1; J: TRBJ1-2; size: .; DNA: TGCACCAGCAGCCAAGATCCGGCGGGCTATGGCTACACCTTC; CDR3: CTSSQDPAGYGYTF
D: TRBD1; V: TRBV10-3; J: TRBJ1-4; size: .; DNA: TGTGCCATCAGTGACCGGGACAGGGGAGAAAAACTGTTTTTT; CDR3: CAISDRDRGEKLFF
D: .; V: TRBV7-9; J: TRBJ2-2; size: once; DNA: TGTGCCAGCAGCCCCCGACAGAACGAGAACACCGGGGAGCTGTTTTTT; CDR3: CASSPRQNENTGELFF
D: TRBD2; V: TRBV5-6; J: TRBJ2-2; size: .; DNA: TGTGCCAGCAGCTTGGAGGCCCTAGCGGAGACTACCGGGGAGCTGTTTTTT; CDR3: CASSLEALAETTGELFF
D: TRBD1; V: TRBV13; J: TRBJ1-6; size: .; DNA: TGTGCCAGCACCTGGGGGGGACAGGGAGAATCACCCCTCCACTTT; CDR3: CASTWGGQGESPLHF
D: TRBD2; V: TRBV6-5; J: TRBJ2-2; size: once; DNA: TGTGCCAGCAGACCCGGGACTAGGGACACCGGGGAGCTGTTTTTT; CDR3: CASRPGTRDTGELFF
D: .; V: TRBV5-6; J: TRBJ2-1; size: few; DNA: TGTGCCAGCAGCCCTCTGAGCAGGGACAATGAGCAGTTCTTC; CDR3: CASSPLSRDNEQFF
D: .; V: TRBV11-3; J: TRBJ2-7; size: .; DNA: TGTGCCAGCAGGTCCAGGGAATACGAGCAGTACTTC; CDR3: CASRSREYEQYF
D: TRBD1; V: TRBV7-2; J: TRBJ1-2; size: .; DNA: TGTGCCAGCCTGGTGGGACAGGGAGACCAAGGGAAACGTGGCTACACCTTC; CDR3: CASLVGQGDQGKRGYTF
D: TRBD2; V: TRBV7-2; J: TRBJ2-7; size: .; DNA: TGTGCCAGCAGCCGGACTAGCGGGGGCTCCTACGAGCAGTACTTC; CDR3: CASSRTSGGSYEQYF